The 18 T cell receptor beta chains presented below share a single source sample, sequenced in a study of OX40 agonist ivuxolimab in advanced cancers. TCRdb's table, derived via immunoSEQ multiplex PCR, lists solely in-frame clones and lacks some. In the table there are about 21,000 clones, roughly 91% of which are singletons. The material was CD4+ or CD8+ T cells sorted from blood, obtained in a trial of the OX40 agonist ivuxolimab. Receptor source: an adult with an advanced solid tumor such as melanoma, head and neck, liver or kidney cancer.

V and J are TRBV10-3 and TRBJ1-2; a weak D match, TRBD1 (6 bases). V lost 4 bases to trimming and J lost 6 bases, with 9 bases between them. CDR1 and CDR2 from the germline V gene are ENHRY and SYGVKD. CDR3 length: 12 residues. Here the CDR3 reads CAISAGGHGYTF. CDR3 nucleotide sequence: TGTGCCATCAGTGCCGGGGGCCATGGCTACACCTTC.

The chain has TRBV5-5 and TRBJ1-5; D unclear. Germline assignment: CDR1 SGHKS and CDR2 YYEKEE (reference sequence). The CDR3 spans 16 residues. V was shortened by 0 bases and J by 2 bases, with 12 bases between the two germline ends. The CDR3 loop is CASSLEGRVGNQPQHF. The CDR3 nucleotides are TGTGCCAGCAGCTTGGAAGGCCGGGTAGGCAATCAGCCCCAGCATTTT.

The chain uses TRBV5-1 and TRBJ1-4; D possibly corresponds to TRBD1 (5 bases). The CDR3 is 13 residues long. CDR1 is SGHRS, CDR2 YFSETQ, per germline. Trimming stripped 0 bases from V and 5 bases from J, with 5 bases between. The CDR3 reads CASSLEGNEKLFF. The CDR3 coding sequence is TGCGCCAGCAGCTTGGAGGGGAATGAAAAACTGTTTTTT.

CDR3 coding DNA: TGTGCCAGCAGCGGGACAGGGGCCGGGGGGTCGCATACGCAGTATTTT. Protein: CASSGTGAGGSHTQYF. The V call is TRBV7-3, the J call TRBJ2-3; 10 bases fit TRBD1. The CDR3 totals 16 residues. The V and J ends lost 5 bases and 7 bases, in that order; junction bases with no gene match: 12. Germline V gene lookup returns CDR1 SGHTA and CDR2 FQGTGA. Filled out from reference TRBV7-3 and TRBJ2-3, the complete variable domain reads GAGVSQTPSNKVTEKGKYVELRCDPISGHTALYWYRQSLGQGPEFLIYFQGTGAADDSGLPNDRFFAVRPEGSVSTLKIQRTERGDSAVYLCASSGTGAGGSHTQYFGPGTRLTVL.

Written as DNA, the CDR3 is TGCGCCAGCAGCCCTGCGGACGGCTTCTACAATGAGCAGTTCTTC. Protein: CASSPADGFYNEQFF. The chain carries TRBV4-1 and TRBJ2-1, with D unclear. The CDR3 covers 15 residues. Per germline, CDR1 MGHRA and CDR2 YSYEKL. Trimming stripped 4 bases from V and 3 bases from J, with 13 bases between.

The chain recombines TRBV9 with TRBJ1-5; weak D call: TRBD1 (6 bases). The germline gives CDR1 SGDLS, CDR2 YYNGEE. The CDR3 runs 14 residues. The ends were cut back, 3 bases at V and 4 bases at J, with 11 bases in the middle. The CDR3 DNA reads as TGTGCCAGCAGCGCCTGGGGGGCGAATCAGCCCCAGCATTTT. Protein sequence: CASSAWGANQPQHF.

CDR3 coding DNA: TGTGCCAGCAGTCCCACTAGCGGGAGGGGTTTAGATGAGCAGTTCTTC. Protein product: CASSPTSGRGLDEQFF. The chain recombines TRBV27 with TRBJ2-1, with TRBD2 identical over 13 bases. The CDR3 length is 16 residues. CDR1 is MNHEY and CDR2 is SMNVEV in the germline V gene (reference sequence). V dropped 5 bases and J dropped 8; count of bases not matched to a gene: 9.

This rearrangement joins TRBV4-1 to TRBJ2-7; the D gene could be TRBD1 or TRBD2 (6 bases each). The CDR3 is 15 amino acids. Germline CDR1 is MGHRA and CDR2 is YSYEKL. V lost 1 base to trimming and J lost 3 bases, with 13 bases between them. CDR3 nucleotides: TGCGCCAGCAGCCAAGGGGGGGACACCTACTACGAGCAGTACTTC. It codes for CASSQGGDTYYEQYF.

For the CDR3, the DNA is TGTGCCAGCAGCGTAACCACCGCGGGACAGGGACGCGGTGAGCAGTTCTTC. It specifies CASSVTTAGQGRGEQFF. This chain connects TRBV9 to TRBJ2-1; 9 bases align to TRBD1. V trimming: 1 base; J trimming: 9 bases; junction bases outside the gene matches: 14. Per the germline V gene, CDR1 is SGDLS and CDR2 is YYNGEE. The CDR3 extends over 17 amino acids.

This chain connects TRBV10-2 to TRBJ2-7; D might be TRBD2 (6 bases). The CDR3 consists of 12 residues. V gave up 8 bases and J gave up 1 base, with 9 bases separating them. The germline CDR1 and CDR2 sequences are WSHSY and SAAADI. CDR3 DNA: TGCGCCAGCGTGGGGGGATCCTACGAGCAGTACTTC. Residues: CASVGGSYEQYF.

This rearrangement joins TRBV5-6 to TRBJ1-2; possible D gene TRBD1, 6 bases. The CDR3 extends over 16 amino acids. Trimming stripped 5 bases from V and 0 bases from J, with 17 bases between. In germline, CDR1 is SGHDT, CDR2 YYEEEE. This CDR3 is CASSYRLQGSNYGYTF. CDR3 DNA sequence: TGTGCCAGCAGTTACCGACTACAGGGATCTAACTATGGCTACACCTTC.

For this clone: The junction departs from germline at one end; a sequencing error may be responsible. The V gene is TRBV5-1, the J gene TRBJ2-1; D gene uncertain. There are 13 residues in the CDR3. The germline CDR1 and CDR2 sequences are SGHRS and YFSETQ. The CDR3 DNA follows: TGTGCCAGCACCTTTGGGCAGTACAATGAGCAGTTCTTC. Residues: CASTFGQYNEQFF.

CDR3 nucleotides: TGTGCCAGCAGTGGGGGTAGGTCGCGGGACCCCACGAGGGATGAGCAGTTCTTC. Protein sequence: CASSGGRSRDPTRDEQFF. The rearrangement links TRBV2 to TRBJ2-1; D is possibly TRBD2 (6 bases). Germline assignment: CDR1 SNHLY and CDR2 FYNNEI. V lost 4 bases, J lost 8 bases, and 27 bases lay in between. CDR3 length: 18 amino acids.

The chain's CDR3 is CASIGLAGEFPTDTQYF. The CDR3 DNA reads TGCGCCAGCATAGGACTAGCGGGAGAGTTCCCCACAGATACGCAGTATTTT. The chain employs TRBV10-2 and TRBJ2-3; 13 bases map to TRBD2. This CDR3 region has 17 residues. V was pared by 7 bases and J by 2 bases, with 9 bases of the junction left unmatched. Germline CDR1 is WSHSY and CDR2 is SAAADI.

The count of this clone is one. The chain employs TRBV18 and TRBJ1-2; D uncertain. Trimming removed 6 bases from V and 5 bases from J, with 22 bases in between. Germline CDR1 and CDR2: KGHSH and LQKENI. The CDR3 has 16 amino acids. Written as DNA, the CDR3 is TGTGCCAGCTCCGCTGGGGAAACTCTCCTTGGATATGGCTACACCTTC. Encoded protein: CASSAGETLLGYGYTF.

The J gene is TRBJ2-7, the V gene TRBV13; D unresolved. Germline CDR1 is PRHDT and CDR2 is FYEKMQ (reference sequence). Trimming cost V 0 bases and J 1 base, with 7 bases left between them. The CDR3 is 14 amino acids. The CDR3 spells CASSLGWGSYEQYF. Here the CDR3 DNA reads TGTGCCAGCAGCTTAGGTTGGGGTTCCTACGAGCAGTACTTC.

The V and J genes are TRBV11-2 and TRBJ2-3, with a tentative D call TRBD1 (5 bases). The V and J ends lost 1 base and 3 bases respectively, with 14 bases between them. CDR3 size: 16 residues. CDR1 is SGHAT, CDR2 FQNNGV, per germline. The CDR3 DNA is TGTGCCAGCAGCTTAGGAATAGGGGTCCCTACAGATACGCAGTATTTT. This gives the protein CASSLGIGVPTDTQYF. The complete variable domain, with remaining parts taken from reference TRBV11-2 and TRBJ2-3, reads EAGVAQSPRYKIIEKRQSVAFWCNPISGHATLYWYQQILGQGPKLLIQFQNNGVVDDSQLPKDRFSAERLKGVDSTLKIQPAKLEDSAVYLCASSLGIGVPTDTQYFGPGTRLTVL.

DNA of the CDR3: TGTGCCAGCAGATTTACTAGCGGGAGTAGGGATGAGCAGTTCTTC. Its translation: CASRFTSGSRDEQFF. The chain is built from TRBV11-2 and TRBJ2-1; 11 bases align to TRBD2. J lost 8 bases, V lost 6 bases, and 9 bases had no gene match. This CDR3 contains 15 residues. Per germline, CDR1 SGHAT and CDR2 FQNNGV. Filled out from reference TRBV11-2 and TRBJ2-1, the complete variable domain reads EAGVAQSPRYKIIEKRQSVAFWCNPISGHATLYWYQQILGQGPKLLIQFQNNGVVDDSQLPKDRFSAERLKGVDSTLKIQPAKLEDSAVYLCASRFTSGSRDEQFFGPGTRLTVL.